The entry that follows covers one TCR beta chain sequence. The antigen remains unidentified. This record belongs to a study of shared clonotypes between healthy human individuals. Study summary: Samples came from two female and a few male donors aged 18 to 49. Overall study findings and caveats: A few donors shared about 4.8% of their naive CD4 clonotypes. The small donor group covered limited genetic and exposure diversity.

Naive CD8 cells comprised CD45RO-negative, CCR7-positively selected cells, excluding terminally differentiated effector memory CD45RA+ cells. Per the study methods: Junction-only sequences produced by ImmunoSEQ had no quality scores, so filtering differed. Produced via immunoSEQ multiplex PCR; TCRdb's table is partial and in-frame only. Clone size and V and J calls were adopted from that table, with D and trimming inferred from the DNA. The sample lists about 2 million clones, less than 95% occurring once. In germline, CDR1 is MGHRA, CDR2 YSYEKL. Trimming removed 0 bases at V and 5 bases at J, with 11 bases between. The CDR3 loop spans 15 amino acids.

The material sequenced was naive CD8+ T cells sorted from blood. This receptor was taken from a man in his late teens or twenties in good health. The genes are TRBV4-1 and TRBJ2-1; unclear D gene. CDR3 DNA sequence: TGCGCCAGCAGCCAAGATTCCGGTAGCCACAATGAGCAGTTCTTC. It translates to CASSQDSGSHNEQFF.